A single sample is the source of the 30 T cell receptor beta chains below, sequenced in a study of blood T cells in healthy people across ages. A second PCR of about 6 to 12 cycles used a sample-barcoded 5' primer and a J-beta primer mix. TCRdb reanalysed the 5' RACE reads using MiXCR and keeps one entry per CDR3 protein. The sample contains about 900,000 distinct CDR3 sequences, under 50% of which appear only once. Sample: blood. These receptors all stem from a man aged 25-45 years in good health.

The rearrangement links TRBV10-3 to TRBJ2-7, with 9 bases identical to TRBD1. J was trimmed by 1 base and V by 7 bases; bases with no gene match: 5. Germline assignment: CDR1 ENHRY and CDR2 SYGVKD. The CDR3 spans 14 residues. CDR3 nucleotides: TGTGCCATCACCTCCGGGACAGGGTCCTACGAGCAGTACTTC. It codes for CAITSGTGSYEQYF.

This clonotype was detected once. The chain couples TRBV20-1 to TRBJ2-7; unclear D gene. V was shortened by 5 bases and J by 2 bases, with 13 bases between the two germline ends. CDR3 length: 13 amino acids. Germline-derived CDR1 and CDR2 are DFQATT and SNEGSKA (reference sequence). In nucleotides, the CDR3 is TGCAGTGCTCCCGGGCAGGAAACCTACGAGCAGTACTTC. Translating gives CSAPGQETYEQYF.

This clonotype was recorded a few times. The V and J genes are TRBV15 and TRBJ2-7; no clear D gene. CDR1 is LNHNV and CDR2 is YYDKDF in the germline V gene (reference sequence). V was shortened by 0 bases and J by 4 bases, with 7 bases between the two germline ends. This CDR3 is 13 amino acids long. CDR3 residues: CATSRDLQYEQYF. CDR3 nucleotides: TGTGCCACCAGCAGAGATCTCCAATACGAGCAGTACTTC. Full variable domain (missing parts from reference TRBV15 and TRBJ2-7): DAMVIQNPRYQVTQFGKPVTLSCSQTLNHNVMYWYQQKSSQAPKLLFHYYDKDFNNEADTPDNFQSRRPNTSFCFLDIRSPGLGDTAMYLCATSRDLQYEQYFGPGTRLTVT.

The CDR3 region is CASSYRQGTGNQPQHF. The CDR3 DNA follows: TGTGCCAGCAGTTACCGGCAGGGGACGGGCAATCAGCCCCAGCATTTT. The chain carries TRBV6-5 and TRBJ1-5; TRBD1 might be the D (6 bases). Trimming removed 2 bases from V and 2 bases from J, with 13 bases in between. The CDR3 consists of 16 residues. CDR1 MNHEY and CDR2 SVGAGI come from the germline V gene.

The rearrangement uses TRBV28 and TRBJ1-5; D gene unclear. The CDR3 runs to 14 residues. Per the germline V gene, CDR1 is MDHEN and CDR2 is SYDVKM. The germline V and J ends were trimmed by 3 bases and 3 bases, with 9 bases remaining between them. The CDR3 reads CASSFQENNQPQHF. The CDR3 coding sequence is TGTGCCAGCAGTTTCCAAGAGAACAATCAGCCCCAGCATTTT.

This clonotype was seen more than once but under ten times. CDR3 amino acids: CAISSQGATMNTEAFF. In DNA, the CDR3 is TGTGCCATCAGTTCACAGGGCGCGACGATGAACACTGAAGCTTTCTTT. The rearrangement uses TRBV10-3 and TRBJ1-1, with D possibly being TRBD1 (6 bases). V was cut by 5 bases and J by 0 bases, with 16 bases left in between. The CDR3 runs 16 residues. The germline CDR1 and CDR2 sequences are ENHRY and SYGVKD.

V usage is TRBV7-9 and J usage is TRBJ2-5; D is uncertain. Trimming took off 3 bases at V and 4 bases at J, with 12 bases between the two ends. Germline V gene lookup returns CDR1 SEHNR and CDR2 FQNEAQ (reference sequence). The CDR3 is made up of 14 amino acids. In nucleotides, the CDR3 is TGTGCCAGCAGCTTTAAGAGAGATCGAGAGACCCAGTACTTC. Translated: CASSFKRDRETQYF. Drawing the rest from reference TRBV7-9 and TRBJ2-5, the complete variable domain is DTGVSQNPRHKITKRGQNVTFRCDPISEHNRLYWYRQTLGQGPEFLTYFQNEAQLEKSRLLSDRFSAERPKGSFSTLEIQRTEQGDSAMYLCASSFKRDRETQYFGPGTRLLVL.

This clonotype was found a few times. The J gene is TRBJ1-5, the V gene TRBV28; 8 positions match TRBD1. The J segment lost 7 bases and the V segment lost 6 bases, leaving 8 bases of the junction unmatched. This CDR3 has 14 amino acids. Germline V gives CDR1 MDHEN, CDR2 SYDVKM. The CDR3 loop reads CASRTPTGGQPQHF. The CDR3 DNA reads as TGTGCCAGCAGAACTCCTACAGGGGGGCAGCCCCAGCATTTT. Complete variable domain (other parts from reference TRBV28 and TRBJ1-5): DVKVTQSSRYLVKRTGEKVFLECVQDMDHENMFWYRQDPGLGLRLIYFSYDVKMKEKGDIPEGYSVSREKKERFSLILESASTNQTSMYLCASRTPTGGQPQHFGDGTRLSIL.

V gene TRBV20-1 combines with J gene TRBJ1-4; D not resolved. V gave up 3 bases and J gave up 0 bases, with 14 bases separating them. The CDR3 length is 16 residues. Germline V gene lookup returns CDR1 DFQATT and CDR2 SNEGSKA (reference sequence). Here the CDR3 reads CSARSVWRATNEKLFF. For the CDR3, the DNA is TGCAGTGCTAGGTCGGTCTGGCGGGCAACTAATGAAAAACTGTTTTTT.

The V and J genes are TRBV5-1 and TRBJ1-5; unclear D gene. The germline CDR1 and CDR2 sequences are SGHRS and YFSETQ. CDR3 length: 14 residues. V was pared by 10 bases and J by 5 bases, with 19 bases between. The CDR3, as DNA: TGCGCCCCGACGTTAAGTAAGGGTTATCAGCCCCAGCATTTT. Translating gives CAPTLSKGYQPQHF. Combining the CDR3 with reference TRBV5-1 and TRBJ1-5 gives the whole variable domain KAGVTQTPRYLIKTRGQQVTLSCSPISGHRSVSWYQQTPGQGLQFLFEYFSETQRNKGNFPGRFSGRQFSNSRSEMNVSTLELGDSALYLCAPTLSKGYQPQHFGDGTRLSIL.

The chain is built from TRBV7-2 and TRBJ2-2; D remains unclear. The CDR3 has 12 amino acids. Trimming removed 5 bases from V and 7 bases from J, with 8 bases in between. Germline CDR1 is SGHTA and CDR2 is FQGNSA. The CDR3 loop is CASSPGFGELFF. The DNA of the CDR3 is TGTGCCAGCAGCCCCGGTTTCGGGGAGCTGTTTTTT.

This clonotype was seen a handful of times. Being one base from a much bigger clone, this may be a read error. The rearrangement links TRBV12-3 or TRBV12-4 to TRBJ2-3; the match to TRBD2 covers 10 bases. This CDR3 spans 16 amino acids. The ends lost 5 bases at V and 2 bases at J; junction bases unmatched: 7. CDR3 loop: CASSRTSGKNTDTQYF. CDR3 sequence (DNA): TGTGCCAGCAGTCGGACTAGCGGAAAGAACACAGATACGCAGTATTTT.

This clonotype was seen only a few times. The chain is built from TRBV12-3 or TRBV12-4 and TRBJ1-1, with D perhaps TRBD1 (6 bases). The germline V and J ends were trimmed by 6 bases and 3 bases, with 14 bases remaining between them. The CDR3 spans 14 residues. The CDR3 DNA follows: TGTGCCAGCAGCATCCTCGGGGGGCACACTGAAGCTTTCTTT. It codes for CASSILGGHTEAFF.

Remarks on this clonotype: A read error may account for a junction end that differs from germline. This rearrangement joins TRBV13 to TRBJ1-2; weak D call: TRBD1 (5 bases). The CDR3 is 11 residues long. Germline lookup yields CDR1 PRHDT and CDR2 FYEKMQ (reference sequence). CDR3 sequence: CASSATAVPTF. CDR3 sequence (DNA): TGCGCCAGCAGCGCGACAGCCGTCCCCACCTTC.

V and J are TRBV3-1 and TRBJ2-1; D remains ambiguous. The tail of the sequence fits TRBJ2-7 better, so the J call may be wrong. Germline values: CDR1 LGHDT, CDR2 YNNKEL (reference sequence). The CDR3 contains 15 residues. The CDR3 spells CASSQDLDFYNEQYF. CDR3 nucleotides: TGTGCCAGCAGCCAAGATCTCGATTTCTACAATGAGCAGTACTTC.

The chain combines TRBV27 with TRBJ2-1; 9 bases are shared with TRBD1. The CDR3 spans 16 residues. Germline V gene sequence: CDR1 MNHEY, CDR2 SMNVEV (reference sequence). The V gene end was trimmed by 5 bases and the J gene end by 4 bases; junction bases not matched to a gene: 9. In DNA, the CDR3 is TGTGCCAGCAGTCTCGCTACCGGGACAGGGTACAATGAGCAGTTCTTC. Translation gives CASSLATGTGYNEQFF.

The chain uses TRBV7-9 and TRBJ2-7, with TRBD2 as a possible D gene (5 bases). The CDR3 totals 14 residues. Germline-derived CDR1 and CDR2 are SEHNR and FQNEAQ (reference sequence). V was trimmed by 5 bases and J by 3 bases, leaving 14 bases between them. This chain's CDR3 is CASSPRSGDYEQYF. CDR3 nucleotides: TGTGCCAGCAGCCCGAGATCCGGGGACTACGAGCAGTACTTC.

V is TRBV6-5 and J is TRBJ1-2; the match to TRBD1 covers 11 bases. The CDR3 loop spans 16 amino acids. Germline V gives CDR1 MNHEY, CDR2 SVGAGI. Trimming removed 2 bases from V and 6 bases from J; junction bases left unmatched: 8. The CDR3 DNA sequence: TGTGCCAGCAGTTACGTTGGGGGGACAGGGGGACATGGCTACACCTTC. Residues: CASSYVGGTGGHGYTF.

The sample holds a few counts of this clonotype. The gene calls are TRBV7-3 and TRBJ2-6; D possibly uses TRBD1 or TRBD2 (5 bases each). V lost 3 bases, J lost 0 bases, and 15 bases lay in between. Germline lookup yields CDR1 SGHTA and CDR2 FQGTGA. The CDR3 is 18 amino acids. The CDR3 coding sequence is TGTGCCAGCAGCTTCACCGGGACGGTGAACTCTGGGGCCAACGTCCTGACTTTC. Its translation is CASSFTGTVNSGANVLTF.

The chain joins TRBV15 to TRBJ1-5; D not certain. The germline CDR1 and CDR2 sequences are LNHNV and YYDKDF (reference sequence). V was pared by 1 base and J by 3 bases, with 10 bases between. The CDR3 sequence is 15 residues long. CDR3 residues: CATSRAESSNQPQHF. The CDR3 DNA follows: TGTGCCACCAGCAGAGCCGAGAGCTCCAATCAGCCCCAGCATTTT.

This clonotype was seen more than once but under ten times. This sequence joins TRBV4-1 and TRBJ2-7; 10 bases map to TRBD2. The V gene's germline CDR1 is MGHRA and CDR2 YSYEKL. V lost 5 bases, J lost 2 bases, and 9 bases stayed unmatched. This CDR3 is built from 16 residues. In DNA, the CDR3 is TGCGCCAGCAGCGCCCGATCTAGCGGGGGCGCCTACGAGCAGTACTTC. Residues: CASSARSSGGAYEQYF.

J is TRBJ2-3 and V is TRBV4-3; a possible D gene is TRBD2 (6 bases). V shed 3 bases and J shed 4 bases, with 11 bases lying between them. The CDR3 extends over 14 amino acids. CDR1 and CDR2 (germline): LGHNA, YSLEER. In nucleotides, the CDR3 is TGCGCCAGCAGCCACGCTAGCGAAGCAGATACGCAGTATTTT. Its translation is CASSHASEADTQYF.

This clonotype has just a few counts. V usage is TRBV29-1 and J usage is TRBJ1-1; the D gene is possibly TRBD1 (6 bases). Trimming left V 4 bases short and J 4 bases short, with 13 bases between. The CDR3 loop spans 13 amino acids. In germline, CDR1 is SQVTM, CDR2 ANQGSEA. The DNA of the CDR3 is TGCAGCGTTGTTTCCGAAGGGGGCACTGAAGCTTTCTTT. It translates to CSVVSEGGTEAFF.

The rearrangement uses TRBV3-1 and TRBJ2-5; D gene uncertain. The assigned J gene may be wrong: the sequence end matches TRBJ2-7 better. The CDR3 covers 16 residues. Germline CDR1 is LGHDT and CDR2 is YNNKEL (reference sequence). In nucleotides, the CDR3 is TGTGCCAGCAGCCCCGGGCCCAGGAACCCTAACTACGAGCAGTACTTC. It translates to CASSPGPRNPNYEQYF.

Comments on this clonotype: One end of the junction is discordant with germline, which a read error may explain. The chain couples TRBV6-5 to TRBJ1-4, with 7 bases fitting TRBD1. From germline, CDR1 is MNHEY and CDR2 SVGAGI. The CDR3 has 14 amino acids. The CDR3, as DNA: TGTGCCGGCAGCGAGGGGGCAGCGAGGGAAAAACTGTTTTTT. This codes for CAGSEGAAREKLFF.

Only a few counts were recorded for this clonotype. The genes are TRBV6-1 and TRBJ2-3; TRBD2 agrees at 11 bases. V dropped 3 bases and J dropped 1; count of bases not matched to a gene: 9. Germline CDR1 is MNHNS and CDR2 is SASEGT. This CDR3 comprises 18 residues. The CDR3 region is CASSESASGGLGTDTQYF. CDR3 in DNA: TGTGCCAGCAGTGAGTCGGCTAGCGGGGGGTTAGGCACAGATACGCAGTATTTT.

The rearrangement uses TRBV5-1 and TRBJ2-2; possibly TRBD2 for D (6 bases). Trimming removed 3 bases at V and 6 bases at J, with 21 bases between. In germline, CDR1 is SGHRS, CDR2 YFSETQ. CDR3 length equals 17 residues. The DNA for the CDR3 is TGCGCCAGCAGCTCTACGATCGGGAGTGCTTTTCCCGGGGAGCTGTTTTTT. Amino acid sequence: CASSSTIGSAFPGELFF.

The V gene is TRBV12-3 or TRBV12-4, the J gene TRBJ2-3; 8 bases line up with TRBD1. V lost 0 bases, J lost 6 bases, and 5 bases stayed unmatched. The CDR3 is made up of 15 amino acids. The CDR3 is CASSLARTGSDTQYF. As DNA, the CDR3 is TGTGCCAGCAGTTTAGCCAGGACAGGGTCGGATACGCAGTATTTT.

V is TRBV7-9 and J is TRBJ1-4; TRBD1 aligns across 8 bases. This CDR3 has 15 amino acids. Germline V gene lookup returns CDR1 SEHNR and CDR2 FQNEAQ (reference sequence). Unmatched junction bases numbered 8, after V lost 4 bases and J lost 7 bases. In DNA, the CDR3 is TGTGCCAGCAGCTCGTCGACAGGGGAGGGTGAAAAACTGTTTTTT. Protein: CASSSSTGEGEKLFF.

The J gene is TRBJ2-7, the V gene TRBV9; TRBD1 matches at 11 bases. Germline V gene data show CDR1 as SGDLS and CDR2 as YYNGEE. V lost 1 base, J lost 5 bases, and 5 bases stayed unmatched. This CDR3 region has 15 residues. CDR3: CASSVRDRGWDEQYF. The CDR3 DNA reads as TGTGCCAGCAGCGTAAGGGACAGGGGGTGGGACGAGCAGTACTTC.